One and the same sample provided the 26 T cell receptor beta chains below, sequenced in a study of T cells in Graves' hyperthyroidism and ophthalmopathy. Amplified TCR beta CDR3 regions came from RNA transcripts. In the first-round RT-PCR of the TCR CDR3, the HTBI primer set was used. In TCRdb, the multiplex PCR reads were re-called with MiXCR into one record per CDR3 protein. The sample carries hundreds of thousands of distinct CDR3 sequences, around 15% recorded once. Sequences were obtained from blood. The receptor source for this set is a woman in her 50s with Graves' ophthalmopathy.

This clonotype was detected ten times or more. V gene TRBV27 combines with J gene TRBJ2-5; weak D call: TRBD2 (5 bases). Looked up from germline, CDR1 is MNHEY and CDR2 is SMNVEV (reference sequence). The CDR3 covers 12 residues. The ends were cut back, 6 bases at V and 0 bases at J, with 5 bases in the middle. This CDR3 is CASRTNQETQYF. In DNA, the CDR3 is TGTGCCAGCAGGACTAACCAAGAGACCCAGTACTTC.

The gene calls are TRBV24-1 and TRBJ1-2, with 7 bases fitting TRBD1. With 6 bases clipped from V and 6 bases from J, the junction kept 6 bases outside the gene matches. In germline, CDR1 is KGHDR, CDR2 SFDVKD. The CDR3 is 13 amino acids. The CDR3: CATSPDRDNGYTF. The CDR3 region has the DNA TGTGCCACCAGTCCCGACAGGGATAATGGCTACACCTTC.

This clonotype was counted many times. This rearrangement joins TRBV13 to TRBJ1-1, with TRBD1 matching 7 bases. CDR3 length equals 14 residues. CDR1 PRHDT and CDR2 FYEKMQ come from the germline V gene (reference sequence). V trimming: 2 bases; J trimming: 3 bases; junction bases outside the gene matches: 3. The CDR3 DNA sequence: TGTGCCAGCAGCTTAAGGGGGCTCTACACTGAAGCTTTCTTT. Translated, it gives CASSLRGLYTEAFF.

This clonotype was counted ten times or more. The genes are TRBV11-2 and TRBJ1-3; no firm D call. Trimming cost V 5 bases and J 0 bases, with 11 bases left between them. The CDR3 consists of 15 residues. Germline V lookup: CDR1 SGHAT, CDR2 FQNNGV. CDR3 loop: CASSGQGLSGNTIYF. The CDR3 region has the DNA TGTGCCAGCAGCGGCCAAGGACTCTCTGGAAACACCATATATTTT.

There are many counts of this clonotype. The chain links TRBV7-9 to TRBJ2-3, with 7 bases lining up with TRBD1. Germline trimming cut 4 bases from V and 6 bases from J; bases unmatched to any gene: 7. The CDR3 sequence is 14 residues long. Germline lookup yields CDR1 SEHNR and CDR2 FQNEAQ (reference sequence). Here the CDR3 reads CASSYKTGDDTQYF. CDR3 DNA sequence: TGTGCCAGCAGCTACAAAACAGGGGACGATACGCAGTATTTT. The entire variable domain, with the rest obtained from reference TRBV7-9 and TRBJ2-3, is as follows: DTGVSQNPRHKITKRGQNVTFRCDPISEHNRLYWYRQTLGQGPEFLTYFQNEAQLEKSRLLSDRFSAERPKGSFSTLEIQRTEQGDSAMYLCASSYKTGDDTQYFGPGTRLTVL.

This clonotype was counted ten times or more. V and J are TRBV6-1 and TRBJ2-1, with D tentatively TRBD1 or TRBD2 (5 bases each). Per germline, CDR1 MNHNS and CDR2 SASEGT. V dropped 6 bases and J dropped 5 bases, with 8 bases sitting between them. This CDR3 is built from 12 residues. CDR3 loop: CASRRDHNEQFF. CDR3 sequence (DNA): TGTGCCAGCAGAAGGGACCACAATGAGCAGTTCTTC.

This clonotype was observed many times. The CDR3 nucleotides are TGTGCCAGCAGCCCGGAGGGCCACGGCTACAATGAGCAGTTCTTC. The encoded protein is CASSPEGHGYNEQFF. J is TRBJ2-1 and V is TRBV7-9; weak D call: TRBD2 (6 bases). This CDR3 is built from 15 residues. Germline V gives CDR1 SEHNR, CDR2 FQNEAQ (reference sequence). The germline V and J ends were trimmed by 5 bases and 3 bases, with 14 bases remaining between them.

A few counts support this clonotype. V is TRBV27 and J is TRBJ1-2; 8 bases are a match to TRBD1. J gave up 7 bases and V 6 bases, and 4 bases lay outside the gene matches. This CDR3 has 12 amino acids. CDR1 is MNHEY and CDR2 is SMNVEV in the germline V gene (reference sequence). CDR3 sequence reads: CASRRTGSGYTF. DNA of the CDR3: TGTGCCAGCAGACGGACAGGGTCTGGCTACACCTTC.

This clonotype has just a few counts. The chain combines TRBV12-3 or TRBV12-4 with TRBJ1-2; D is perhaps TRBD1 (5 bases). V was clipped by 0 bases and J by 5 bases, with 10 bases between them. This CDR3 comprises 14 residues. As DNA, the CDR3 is TGTGCCAGCAGTTTAGCCCTCGACAGATATGGCTACACCTTC. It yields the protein CASSLALDRYGYTF.

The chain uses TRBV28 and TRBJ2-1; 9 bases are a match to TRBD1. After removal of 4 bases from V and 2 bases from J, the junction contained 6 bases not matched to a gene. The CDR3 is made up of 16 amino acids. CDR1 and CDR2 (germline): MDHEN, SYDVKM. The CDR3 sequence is CASSSAGQGPYNEQFF. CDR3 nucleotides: TGTGCCAGCAGTTCAGCGGGACAGGGACCCTACAATGAGCAGTTCTTC.

CDR3 amino acids: CASSQVFLAGINEQFF. DNA of the CDR3: TGTGCCAGCAGCCAAGTTTTTCTAGCGGGGATCAATGAGCAGTTCTTC. V usage is TRBV14 and J usage is TRBJ2-1, with 9 bases fitting TRBD2. CDR3 length equals 16 residues. The J segment lost 6 bases and the V segment lost 1 base, leaving 7 bases of the junction unmatched. The germline V gene has CDR1 SGHDN and CDR2 FVKESK.

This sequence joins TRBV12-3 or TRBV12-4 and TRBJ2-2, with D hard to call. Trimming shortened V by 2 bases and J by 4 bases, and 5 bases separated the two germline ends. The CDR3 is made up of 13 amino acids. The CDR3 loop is CASSLTATGELFF. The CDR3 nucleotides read TGTGCCAGCAGTTTAACAGCCACCGGGGAGCTGTTTTTT.

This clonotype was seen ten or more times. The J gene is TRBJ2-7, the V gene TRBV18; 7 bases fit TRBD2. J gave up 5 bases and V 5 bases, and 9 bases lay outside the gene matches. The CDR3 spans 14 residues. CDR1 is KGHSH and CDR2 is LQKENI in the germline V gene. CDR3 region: CASSKAGAVDEQYF. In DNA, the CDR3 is TGTGCCAGCTCAAAGGCGGGAGCTGTAGACGAGCAGTACTTC.

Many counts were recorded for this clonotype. This chain's CDR3 is CASSLVGGIGNQPQHF. In DNA form, the CDR3 reads TGTGCCAGCAGTTTAGTTGGGGGGATTGGCAATCAGCCCCAGCATTTT. J is TRBJ1-5 and V is TRBV27; weak D call: TRBD1 (5 bases). Germline V gene data show CDR1 as MNHEY and CDR2 as SMNVEV (reference sequence). V was pared by 2 bases and J by 2 bases, with 13 bases between. CDR3 length: 16 residues.

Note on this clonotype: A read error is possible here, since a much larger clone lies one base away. The CDR3 reads CASSLVRMGVGGELFF. For the CDR3, the DNA is TGTGCCAGCAGCTTAGTTCGTATGGGAGTGGGCGGGGAGCTGTTTTTT. The rearrangement links TRBV7-2 to TRBJ2-2; maybe TRBD2 (5 bases). There are 16 residues in the CDR3. Trimming stripped 1 base from V and 7 bases from J, with 16 bases between. Germline loops: CDR1 SGHTA, CDR2 FQGNSA. The complete variable domain, with remaining parts taken from reference TRBV7-2 and TRBJ2-2, reads GAGVSQSPSNKVTEKGKDVELRCDPISGHTALYWYRQSLGQGLEFLIYFQGNSAPDKSGLPSDRFSAERTGGSVSTLTIQRTQQEDSAVYLCASSLVRMGVGGELFFGEGSRLTVL.

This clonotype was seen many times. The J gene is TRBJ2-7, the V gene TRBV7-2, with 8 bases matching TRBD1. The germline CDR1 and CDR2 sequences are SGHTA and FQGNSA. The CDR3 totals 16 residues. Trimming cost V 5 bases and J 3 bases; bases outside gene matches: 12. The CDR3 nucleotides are TGTGCCAGCAGCGTTACAGGGGGTCCAGCCCTCTACGAGCAGTACTTC. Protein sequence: CASSVTGGPALYEQYF. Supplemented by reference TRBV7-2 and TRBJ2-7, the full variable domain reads GAGVSQSPSNKVTEKGKDVELRCDPISGHTALYWYRQSLGQGLEFLIYFQGNSAPDKSGLPSDRFSAERTGGSVSTLTIQRTQQEDSAVYLCASSVTGGPALYEQYFGPGTRLTVT.

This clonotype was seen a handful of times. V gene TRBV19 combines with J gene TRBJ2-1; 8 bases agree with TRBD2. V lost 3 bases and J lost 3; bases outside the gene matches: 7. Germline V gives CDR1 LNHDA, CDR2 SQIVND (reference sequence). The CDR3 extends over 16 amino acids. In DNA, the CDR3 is TGTGCCAGTAGTATTTTAGCGGGATCCGGCTACAATGAGCAGTTCTTC. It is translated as CASSILAGSGYNEQFF.

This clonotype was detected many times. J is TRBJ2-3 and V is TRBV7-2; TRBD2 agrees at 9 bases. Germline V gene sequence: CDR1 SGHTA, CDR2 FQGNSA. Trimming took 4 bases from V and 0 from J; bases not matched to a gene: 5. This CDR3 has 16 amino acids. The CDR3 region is CASSSAGGPSTDTQYF. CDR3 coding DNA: TGTGCCAGCAGCTCCGCGGGAGGGCCTAGCACAGATACGCAGTATTTT.

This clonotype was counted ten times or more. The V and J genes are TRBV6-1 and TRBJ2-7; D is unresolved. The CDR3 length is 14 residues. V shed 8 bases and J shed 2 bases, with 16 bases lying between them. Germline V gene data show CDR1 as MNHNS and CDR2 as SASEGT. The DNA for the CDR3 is TGTGCCAGCCGACCGCGTCAAACTACCTACGAGCAGTACTTC. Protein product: CASRPRQTTYEQYF.

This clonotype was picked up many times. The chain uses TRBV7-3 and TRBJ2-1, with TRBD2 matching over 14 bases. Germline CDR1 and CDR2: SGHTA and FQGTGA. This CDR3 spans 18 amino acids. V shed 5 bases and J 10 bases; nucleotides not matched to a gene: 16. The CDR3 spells CASSPSGDGTSGSIEQFF. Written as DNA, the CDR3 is TGTGCCAGCAGCCCTTCGGGGGATGGGACTAGCGGGAGTATAGAGCAGTTCTTC. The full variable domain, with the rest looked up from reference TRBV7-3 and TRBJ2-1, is GAGVSQTPSNKVTEKGKYVELRCDPISGHTALYWYRQSLGQGPEFLIYFQGTGAADDSGLPNDRFFAVRPEGSVSTLKIQRTERGDSAVYLCASSPSGDGTSGSIEQFFGPGTRLTVL.

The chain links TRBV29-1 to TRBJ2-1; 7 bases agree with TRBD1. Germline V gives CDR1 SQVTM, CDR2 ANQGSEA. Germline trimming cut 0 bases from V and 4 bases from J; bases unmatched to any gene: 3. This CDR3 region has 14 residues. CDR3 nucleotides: TGCAGCGTTGAAGACAGGGGGTCGTACAATGAGCAGTTCTTC. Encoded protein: CSVEDRGSYNEQFF.

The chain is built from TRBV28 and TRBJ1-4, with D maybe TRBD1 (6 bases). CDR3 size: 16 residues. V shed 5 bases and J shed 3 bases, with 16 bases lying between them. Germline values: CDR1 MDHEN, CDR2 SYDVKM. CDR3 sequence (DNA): TGTGCCAGCAGTCTCCAGGACAGCCCTTCTAATGAAAAACTGTTTTTT. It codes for CASSLQDSPSNEKLFF.

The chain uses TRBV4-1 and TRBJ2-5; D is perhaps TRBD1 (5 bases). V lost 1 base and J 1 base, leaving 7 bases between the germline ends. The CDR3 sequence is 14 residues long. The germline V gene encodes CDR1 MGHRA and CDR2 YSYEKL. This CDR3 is CASSQGTTQETQYF. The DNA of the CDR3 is TGCGCCAGCAGCCAAGGGACAACCCAAGAGACCCAGTACTTC.

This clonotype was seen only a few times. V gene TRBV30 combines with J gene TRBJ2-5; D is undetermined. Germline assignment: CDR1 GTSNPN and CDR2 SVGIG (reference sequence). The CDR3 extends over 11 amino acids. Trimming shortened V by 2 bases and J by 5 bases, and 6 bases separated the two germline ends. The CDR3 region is CAWSNVETQYF. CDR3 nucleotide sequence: TGTGCCTGGAGTAATGTGGAGACCCAGTACTTC.

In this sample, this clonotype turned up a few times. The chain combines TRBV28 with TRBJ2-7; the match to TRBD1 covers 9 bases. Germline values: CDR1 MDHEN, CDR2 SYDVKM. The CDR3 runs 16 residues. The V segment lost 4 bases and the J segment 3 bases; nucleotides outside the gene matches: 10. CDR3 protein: CASSYNWETGGYEQYF. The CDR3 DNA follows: TGTGCCAGCAGTTACAATTGGGAGACAGGGGGCTACGAGCAGTACTTC.

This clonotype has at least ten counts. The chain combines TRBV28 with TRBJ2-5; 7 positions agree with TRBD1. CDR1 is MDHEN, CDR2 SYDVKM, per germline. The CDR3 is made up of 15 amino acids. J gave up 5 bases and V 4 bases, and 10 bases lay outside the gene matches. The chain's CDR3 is CASSSLGGRQETQYF. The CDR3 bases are TGTGCCAGCAGTTCCTTAGGGGGCAGGCAGGAGACCCAGTACTTC.